Below, one TCR beta chain is given with its context. Prior autoimmune disease or systemic immunosuppression barred patients. The data were taken from a study of OX40 agonist ivuxolimab in advanced cancers. Study summary: Patients took ivuxolimab, an agonistic anti-OX40 (CD134) antibody.

Germline V gene data show CDR1 as SGHVS and CDR2 as FNYEAQ. Trimming stripped 5 bases from V and 5 bases from J, with 18 bases between. The CDR3 consists of 16 residues. This table comes from immunoSEQ multiplex PCR, and its TCRdb copy is limited to in-frame clones, with some not included. The repertoire holds about 71,000 clones, with around 87% as singletons. This specimen was CD4+ or CD8+ T cells sorted from blood, taken in a trial of the OX40 agonist ivuxolimab. The V call is TRBV7-6, the J call TRBJ1-4, with D hard to call. This clonotype was sampled from an adult with an advanced solid tumor such as melanoma, head and neck, liver or kidney cancer. CDR3 in DNA: TGTGCCAGCAGCGACCAGCACGGTGTCTCAAATGAAAAACTGTTTTTT. Translated, it gives CASSDQHGVSNEKLFF.